This T cell receptor (beta chain) emerged from a study of persistence of HIV-infected CD4 T cells. The libraries were made with immunoSEQ version 4 in survey mode. Each sample used up to about 1 ug genomic DNA diluted to roughly 10 ng/uL. Sequencing used immunoSEQ multiplex PCR; TCRdb keeps in-frame clones, though not all of them. The table has 25,000 to 30,000 clones, roughly 80% seen once. This clone was seen just once. The antigen remains unidentified. Stimulation used around 9.1 ug/mL lysate from CMV-infected fibroblasts. CD40L-negative CD69-negative CD45RO-high memory CD4+ T cells were sorted as populations depleted of antigen-responding cells. For at least 4 years, plasma HIV-1 RNA was undetectable (<50 copies/mL). Before stimulation, PBMCs underwent CD8+ T cell depletion. This TCR derives from an adult woman with HIV who was CMV-seropositive. The material was CD4+ T cells sorted from PBMCs after approximately 19-hour stimulation, obtained from a patient who received antiretroviral therapy.

The DNA of the CDR3 is TGTGCCACCAGTGAGCGGCAAGCTCATGAGCAGTTCTTC. Translating it yields CATSERQAHEQFF. This chain joins TRBV24-1 and TRBJ2-1; D gene unclear. The germline gives CDR1 KGHDR, CDR2 SFDVKD. There are 13 residues in the CDR3. Trimming cost V 4 bases and J 8 bases, with 11 bases left between them.